The 29 T cell receptor beta chains reported below all come from one sample, sequenced in a study of shared clonotypes between healthy human individuals. TCRdb's copy holds only in-frame clones and misses some; the assay was immunoSEQ multiplex PCR. The sample yields about a million clones, 77% seen once. The sample comprised memory CD4+ T cells from PBMCs. Subset reported: CD45RA-negative fraction. These receptors came from a man between 18 and 35 years old in good health. Some clones in this sample may be carry-over from other donors' samples.

The chain couples TRBV10-3 to TRBJ2-5; 12 nucleotides agree with TRBD1. The trim removed 6 bases at V and 5 bases at J, leaving 7 bases unmatched. Germline V gives CDR1 ENHRY, CDR2 SYGVKD. The CDR3 has 15 residues. CDR3 residues: CAIRTGTGGWETQYF. The CDR3, as DNA: TGTGCCATCAGGACCGGGACAGGGGGCTGGGAGACCCAGTACTTC.

The V and J genes are TRBV28 and TRBJ2-4, with a weak D call TRBD2 (5 bases). Germline values: CDR1 MDHEN, CDR2 SYDVKM. Deletions cut 8 bases from V and 0 bases from J, with 5 bases between. The CDR3 is 12 amino acids. The DNA for the CDR3 is TGTGCCAGCGGACTAGCCAAAAACATTCAGTACTTC. This gives the protein CASGLAKNIQYF.

This chain joins TRBV7-3 and TRBJ2-2, with 10 nucleotides matching TRBD2. Germline CDR1 is SGHTA and CDR2 is FQGTGA. V dropped 1 base and J dropped 7; count of bases not matched to a gene: 6. The CDR3 covers 16 residues. CDR3 bases: TGTGCCAGCAGCTTAAGCGGACTAGCGGCCGGCGGGGAGCTGTTTTTT. This translates into CASSLSGLAAGGELFF.

The rearrangement uses TRBV7-3 and TRBJ2-1; D is perhaps TRBD1 (7 bases). Looked up from germline, CDR1 is SGHTA and CDR2 is FQGTGA. The CDR3 sequence is 13 residues long. Trimming stripped 1 base from V and 10 bases from J, with 11 bases between. CDR3 in amino acids: CASSLKGAGEQFF. In DNA form, the CDR3 reads TGTGCCAGCAGCTTAAAGGGGGCGGGAGAGCAGTTCTTC.

V usage is TRBV7-2 and J usage is TRBJ2-7; D is perhaps TRBD1 or TRBD2 (5 bases each). Germline CDR1 and CDR2: SGHTA and FQGNSA. V gave up 5 bases and J gave up 7 bases, with 15 bases separating them. This CDR3 is 13 amino acids long. CDR3 loop: CASSPGTSGEQYF. CDR3 bases: TGTGCCAGCAGCCCCGGGACGTCGGGGGAGCAGTACTTC. Using reference TRBV7-2 and TRBJ2-7 for the parts outside the CDR3, the full variable domain is GAGVSQSPSNKVTEKGKDVELRCDPISGHTALYWYRQSLGQGLEFLIYFQGNSAPDKSGLPSDRFSAERTGGSVSTLTIQRTQQEDSAVYLCASSPGTSGEQYFGPGTRLTVT.

V and J are TRBV30 and TRBJ1-5, with unresolved D. Germline lookup yields CDR1 GTSNPN and CDR2 SVGIG (reference sequence). The germline V and J ends were trimmed by 4 bases and 2 bases, with 18 bases remaining between them. This CDR3 has 16 residues. The CDR3 protein is CAWNGQVVNGNQPQHF. CDR3 in DNA: TGTGCCTGGAATGGGCAGGTAGTTAACGGCAATCAGCCCCAGCATTTT. Variable domain in full (rest from reference TRBV30 and TRBJ1-5): SQTIHQWPATLVQPVGSPLSLECTVEGTSNPNLYWYRQAAGRGLQLLFYSVGIGQISSEVPQNLSASRPQDRQFILSSKKLLLSDSGFYLCAWNGQVVNGNQPQHFGDGTRLSIL.

This sequence joins TRBV5-1 and TRBJ2-5; D gene unclear. The length of the CDR3 is 14 residues. The germline V and J ends were trimmed by 1 base and 0 bases, with 7 bases remaining between them. The germline gives CDR1 SGHRS, CDR2 YFSETQ. CDR3 loop: CASSLFVDQETQYF. The CDR3 DNA sequence: TGCGCCAGCAGCTTGTTCGTAGACCAAGAGACCCAGTACTTC.

Of note for this clone: At the DNA level, this CDR3 is encoded by other sequences in the same sample as well. This chain uses TRBV5-1 with TRBJ2-5, with D unclear. V shed 4 bases and J shed 5 bases, with 15 bases lying between them. The germline gives CDR1 SGHRS, CDR2 YFSETQ. CDR3 length: 14 residues. CDR3: CASSLNTVQETQYF. The CDR3 DNA is TGCGCCAGCAGCCTGAACACCGTCCAGGAGACCCAGTACTTC.

The chain couples TRBV11-2 to TRBJ2-1; the match to TRBD1 covers 7 bases. This CDR3 spans 14 amino acids. V gave up 1 base and J gave up 8 bases; unmatched junction bases: 5. Germline V lookup: CDR1 SGHAT, CDR2 FQNNGV. The CDR3 DNA is TGTGCCAGCAGCTTAGTATCGACAGGGCATGAGCAGTTCTTC. Amino acids: CASSLVSTGHEQFF.

The chain combines TRBV6-5 with TRBJ1-4; 9 bases agree with TRBD1. Germline CDR1 MNHEY, CDR2 SVGAGI. The CDR3 sequence is 15 residues long. Losses at the gene ends were 6 bases for V and 4 bases for J; bases not matched to a gene: 6. Written as DNA, the CDR3 is TGTGCCAGCAGATACGCGGGACAGGGTAATGAAAAACTGTTTTTT. It encodes CASRYAGQGNEKLFF.

The chain couples TRBV5-1 to TRBJ1-1, with D tentatively TRBD1 (6 bases). The CDR3 has 14 residues. Per germline, CDR1 SGHRS and CDR2 YFSETQ. Trimming removed 0 bases at V and 5 bases at J, with 11 bases between. The CDR3 sequence: CASSLDPGATEAFF. The CDR3 bases are TGCGCCAGCAGCTTGGACCCGGGGGCAACTGAAGCTTTCTTT. Using reference TRBV5-1 and TRBJ1-1 for the parts outside the CDR3, the full variable domain is KAGVTQTPRYLIKTRGQQVTLSCSPISGHRSVSWYQQTPGQGLQFLFEYFSETQRNKGNFPGRFSGRQFSNSRSEMNVSTLELGDSALYLCASSLDPGATEAFFGQGTRLTVV.

This chain uses TRBV6-6 with TRBJ2-1; perhaps TRBD2 as D (6 bases). The CDR3 is made up of 16 amino acids. Germline V gives CDR1 MNHNY, CDR2 SVGAGI (reference sequence). Trimming left V 0 bases short and J 4 bases short, with 13 bases between. The CDR3 coding sequence is TGTGCCAGCAGTTACTCGCCAGGCCGGGGGTACAATGAGCAGTTCTTC. Its translation: CASSYSPGRGYNEQFF.

The CDR3 region has the DNA TGTGCCAGCAGCTTAACGGAGCTGAACACTGAAGCTTTCTTT. Translating it yields CASSLTELNTEAFF. The chain couples TRBV7-3 to TRBJ1-1; D unresolved. The ends were cut back, 0 bases at V and 0 bases at J, with 5 bases in the middle. Germline V lookup: CDR1 SGHTA, CDR2 FQGTGA. This CDR3 spans 14 amino acids.

This chain connects TRBV5-1 to TRBJ2-5; D may correspond to TRBD1 or TRBD2 (5 bases each). Looked up from germline, CDR1 is SGHRS and CDR2 is YFSETQ. The germline V and J ends were trimmed by 0 bases and 2 bases, with 14 bases remaining between them. The CDR3 extends over 16 amino acids. CDR3 residues: CASSLAGTFKQETQYF. The CDR3 DNA is TGCGCCAGCAGCTTGGCGGGGACCTTCAAGCAAGAGACCCAGTACTTC.

The rearrangement links TRBV28 to TRBJ2-3; 14 bases agree with TRBD2. The ends lost 2 bases at V and 11 bases at J; junction bases unmatched: 9. The CDR3 covers 16 residues. The germline V gene encodes CDR1 MDHEN and CDR2 SYDVKM. This CDR3 reads CASSLPGTSGRRGQYF. The DNA of the CDR3 is TGTGCCAGCAGTTTACCAGGGACTAGCGGGAGAAGGGGGCAGTATTTT.

The chain recombines TRBV5-8 with TRBJ1-5, with D tentatively TRBD1 (5 bases). With 4 bases removed from V and 6 bases from J, the gap between germline ends came to 14 bases. There are 14 residues in the CDR3. The V gene's germline CDR1 is SGHTS and CDR2 YDEGEE. CDR3 loop: CASSLGSGGQPQHF. DNA for the CDR3: TGTGCCAGCAGCCTAGGTTCGGGGGGTCAGCCCCAGCATTTT.

The rearrangement joins TRBV2 to TRBJ2-7; D tentatively reads TRBD1 or TRBD2 (5 bases each). CDR3 length: 15 amino acids. Germline V CDR1 and CDR2: SNHLY, FYNNEI. The ends were cut back, 5 bases at V and 1 base at J, with 15 bases in the middle. DNA of the CDR3: TGTGCCAGCAGTACTCAAACGGGGCAATCCTACGAGCAGTACTTC. Its protein is CASSTQTGQSYEQYF.

The rearrangement links TRBV28 to TRBJ2-3; D remains ambiguous. Germline V gene data show CDR1 as MDHEN and CDR2 as SYDVKM. The germline V and J ends were trimmed by 2 bases and 1 base, with 13 bases remaining between them. The CDR3 totals 16 residues. CDR3 coding DNA: TGTGCCAGCAGTTTACTCGCTACCCCAGGCACAGATACGCAGTATTTT. Translating gives CASSLLATPGTDTQYF.

This chain links TRBV4-1 with TRBJ2-1; D possibly corresponds to TRBD2 (5 bases). CDR3 length: 14 amino acids. Germline CDR1 is MGHRA and CDR2 is YSYEKL. Trimming pared 1 base from V and 12 bases from J, leaving 16 bases between. DNA of the CDR3: TGCGCCAGCAGCCAAGTAGAGCTAGCCTTGGTGCAGTTCTTC. Its protein is CASSQVELALVQFF.

The chain employs TRBV6-5 and TRBJ1-2, with TRBD1 matching over 8 bases. The CDR3 spans 11 residues. V was pared by 10 bases and J by 8 bases, with 6 bases of the junction left unmatched. Germline loops: CDR1 MNHEY, CDR2 SVGAGI. The CDR3 coding sequence is TGTGCCACCGCGACAGGGGAGGGCTACACCTTC. Protein: CATATGEGYTF.

The CDR3 sequence: CASSAETGGERVNEKLFF. The CDR3 DNA follows: TGTGCCAGCAGCGCAGAGACAGGGGGCGAAAGGGTTAATGAAAAACTGTTTTTT. The genes are TRBV9 and TRBJ1-4; TRBD1 matches 10 bases. Germline loops: CDR1 SGDLS, CDR2 YYNGEE. J lost 4 bases, V lost 3 bases, and 12 bases had no gene match. The length of the CDR3 is 18 residues.

The rearrangement links TRBV30 to TRBJ2-1; TRBD2 might be the D (5 bases). Trimming took 0 bases from V and 5 from J, leaving 14 bases between them. Germline values: CDR1 GTSNPN, CDR2 SVGIG (reference sequence). This CDR3 contains 15 residues. CDR3 DNA sequence: TGTGCCTGGAGTGTAGGAGCTAGCAGGAACAATGAGCAGTTCTTC. This translates into CAWSVGASRNNEQFF. The variable domain in full, with the rest retrieved from reference TRBV30 and TRBJ2-1, is SQTIHQWPATLVQPVGSPLSLECTVEGTSNPNLYWYRQAAGRGLQLLFYSVGIGQISSEVPQNLSASRPQDRQFILSSKKLLLSDSGFYLCAWSVGASRNNEQFFGPGTRLTVL.

The chain joins TRBV5-5 to TRBJ2-6, with unresolved D. With 6 bases removed from V and 0 bases from J, the gap between germline ends came to 13 bases. CDR1 is SGHKS, CDR2 YYEKEE, per germline (reference sequence). This CDR3 is 16 amino acids long. CDR3 sequence reads: CASTTGVLSGANVLTF. CDR3 coding DNA: TGTGCCAGCACGACTGGGGTCCTCTCTGGGGCCAACGTCCTGACTTTC.

This clone has only a few counts. The V and J genes are TRBV28 and TRBJ1-1, with D possibly matching TRBD1 (5 bases). Between the trimmed V and J ends, which lost 3 bases and 11 bases, there was a span of 10 bases. This CDR3 comprises 11 residues. Germline values: CDR1 MDHEN, CDR2 SYDVKM. CDR3 loop: CASSFAGRAFF. The CDR3 region has the DNA TGTGCCAGCAGTTTTGCGGGACGGGCTTTCTTT. Filled out from reference TRBV28 and TRBJ1-1, the complete variable domain reads DVKVTQSSRYLVKRTGEKVFLECVQDMDHENMFWYRQDPGLGLRLIYFSYDVKMKEKGDIPEGYSVSREKKERFSLILESASTNQTSMYLCASSFAGRAFFGQGTRLTVV.

In its sample, this clone was seen a few times. The CDR3 spells CASSASSSNQPQHF. The CDR3 nucleotides read TGTGCCAGCAGTGCCAGCTCTAGCAATCAGCCCCAGCATTTT. The chain links TRBV25-1 to TRBJ1-5; no definite D call. The CDR3 is 14 amino acids. Per the germline V gene, CDR1 is MGHDK and CDR2 is SYGVNS. Between the trimmed V and J ends, which lost 4 bases and 0 bases, there was a span of 7 bases.

The genes are TRBV11-2 and TRBJ2-3; 8 nucleotides match TRBD2. J gave up 1 base and V 2 bases, and 2 bases lay outside the gene matches. Germline values: CDR1 SGHAT, CDR2 FQNNGV. This CDR3 has 15 amino acids. CDR3 coding DNA: TGTGCCAGCAGCTTAAGCGGGAGTGGCACAGATACGCAGTATTTT. Translating it yields CASSLSGSGTDTQYF.

As to this clone: With a much larger clone just one base away, this may be a read error. The genes are TRBV5-6 and TRBJ2-5; D unclear. Trimming left V 1 base short and J 5 bases short, with 6 bases between. There are 12 residues in the CDR3. Germline CDR1 SGHDT, CDR2 YYEEEE. The CDR3 nucleotides read TGTGCCAGCAGCTTGACACGGGAGACCCAGTACTTC. Translated: CASSLTRETQYF. The full variable domain, its missing parts supplied by reference TRBV5-6 and TRBJ2-5, is DAGVTQSPTHLIKTRGQQVTLRCSPKSGHDTVSWYQQALGQGPQFIFQYYEEEERQRGNFPDRFSGHQFPNYSSELNVNALLLGDSALYLCASSLTRETQYFGPGTRLLVL.

This clone was seen just once. J is TRBJ2-3 and V is TRBV11-2, with a weak D call TRBD1 (5 bases). Trimming removed 3 bases at V and 3 bases at J, with 16 bases between. CDR1 and CDR2 (germline): SGHAT, FQNNGV. The CDR3 consists of 16 residues. The CDR3 DNA is TGTGCCAGCAGCTTTTTGGTTGGGGCTAGGACAGATACGCAGTATTTT. Amino acid sequence: CASSFLVGARTDTQYF.

This chain uses TRBV29-1 with TRBJ1-1; D not certain. Germline V lookup: CDR1 SQVTM, CDR2 ANQGSEA. The CDR3 loop spans 13 amino acids. The V end was cut by 7 bases, the J end by 2 bases, with 14 bases between. The CDR3 bases are TGCAGCGCTATGTCGGGGTTTAACACTGAAGCTTTCTTT. It translates to CSAMSGFNTEAFF.